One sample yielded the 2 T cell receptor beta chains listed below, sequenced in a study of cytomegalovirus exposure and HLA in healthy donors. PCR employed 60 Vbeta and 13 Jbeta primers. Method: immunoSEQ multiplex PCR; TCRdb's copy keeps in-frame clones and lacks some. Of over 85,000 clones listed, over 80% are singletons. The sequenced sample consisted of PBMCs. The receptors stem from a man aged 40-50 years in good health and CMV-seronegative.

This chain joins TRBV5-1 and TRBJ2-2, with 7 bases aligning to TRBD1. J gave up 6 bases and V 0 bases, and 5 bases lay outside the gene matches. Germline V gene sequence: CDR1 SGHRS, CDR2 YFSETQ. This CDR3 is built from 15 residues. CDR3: CASSLVTGFSGELFF. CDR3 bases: TGCGCCAGCAGCTTGGTGACAGGGTTTTCCGGGGAGCTGTTTTTT.

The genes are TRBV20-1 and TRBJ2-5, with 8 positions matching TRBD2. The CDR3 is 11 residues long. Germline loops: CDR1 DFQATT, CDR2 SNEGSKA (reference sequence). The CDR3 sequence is CSSGLAETQYF. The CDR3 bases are TGCAGCTCCGGACTAGCAGAGACCCAGTACTTC.